This T cell receptor (beta chain) was captured in a study of blood T cell repertoires in COVID-19. Profiling relied on immunoSEQ multiplex PCR, and the TCRdb table lists in-frame clones only, not all of them. Of under 250,000 clones listed, roughly 88% are singletons. This CDR3 spans 16 amino acids. In germline, CDR1 is LNHNV, CDR2 YYDKDF (reference sequence). V gave up 0 bases and J gave up 0 bases; unmatched junction bases: 3. This chain joins TRBV15 and TRBJ1-1, with TRBD1 matching over 8 bases. The source is a man aged 50 or older with COVID-19, enrolled during active disease. Sequenced sample: peripheral blood. This chain's CDR3 is CATSRDGQGLNTEAFF. As DNA, the CDR3 is TGTGCCACCAGCAGAGACGGACAGGGCTTGAACACTGAAGCTTTCTTT.